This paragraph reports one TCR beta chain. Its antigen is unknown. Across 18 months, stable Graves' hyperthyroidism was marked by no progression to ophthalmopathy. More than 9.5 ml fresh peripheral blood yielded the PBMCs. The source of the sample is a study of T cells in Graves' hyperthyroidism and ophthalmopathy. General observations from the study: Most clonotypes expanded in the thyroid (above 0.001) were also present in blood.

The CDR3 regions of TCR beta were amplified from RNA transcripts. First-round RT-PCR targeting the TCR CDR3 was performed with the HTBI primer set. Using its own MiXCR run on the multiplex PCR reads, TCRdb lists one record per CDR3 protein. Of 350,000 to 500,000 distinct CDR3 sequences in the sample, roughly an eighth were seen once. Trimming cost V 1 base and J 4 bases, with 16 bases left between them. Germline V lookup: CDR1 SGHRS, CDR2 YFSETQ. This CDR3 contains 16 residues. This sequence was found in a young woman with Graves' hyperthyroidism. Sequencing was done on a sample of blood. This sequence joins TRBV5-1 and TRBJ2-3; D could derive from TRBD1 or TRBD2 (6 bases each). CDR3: CASSLRGDSGSDTQYF. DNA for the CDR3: TGCGCCAGCAGCTTGAGGGGGGACTCAGGCTCAGATACGCAGTATTTT.